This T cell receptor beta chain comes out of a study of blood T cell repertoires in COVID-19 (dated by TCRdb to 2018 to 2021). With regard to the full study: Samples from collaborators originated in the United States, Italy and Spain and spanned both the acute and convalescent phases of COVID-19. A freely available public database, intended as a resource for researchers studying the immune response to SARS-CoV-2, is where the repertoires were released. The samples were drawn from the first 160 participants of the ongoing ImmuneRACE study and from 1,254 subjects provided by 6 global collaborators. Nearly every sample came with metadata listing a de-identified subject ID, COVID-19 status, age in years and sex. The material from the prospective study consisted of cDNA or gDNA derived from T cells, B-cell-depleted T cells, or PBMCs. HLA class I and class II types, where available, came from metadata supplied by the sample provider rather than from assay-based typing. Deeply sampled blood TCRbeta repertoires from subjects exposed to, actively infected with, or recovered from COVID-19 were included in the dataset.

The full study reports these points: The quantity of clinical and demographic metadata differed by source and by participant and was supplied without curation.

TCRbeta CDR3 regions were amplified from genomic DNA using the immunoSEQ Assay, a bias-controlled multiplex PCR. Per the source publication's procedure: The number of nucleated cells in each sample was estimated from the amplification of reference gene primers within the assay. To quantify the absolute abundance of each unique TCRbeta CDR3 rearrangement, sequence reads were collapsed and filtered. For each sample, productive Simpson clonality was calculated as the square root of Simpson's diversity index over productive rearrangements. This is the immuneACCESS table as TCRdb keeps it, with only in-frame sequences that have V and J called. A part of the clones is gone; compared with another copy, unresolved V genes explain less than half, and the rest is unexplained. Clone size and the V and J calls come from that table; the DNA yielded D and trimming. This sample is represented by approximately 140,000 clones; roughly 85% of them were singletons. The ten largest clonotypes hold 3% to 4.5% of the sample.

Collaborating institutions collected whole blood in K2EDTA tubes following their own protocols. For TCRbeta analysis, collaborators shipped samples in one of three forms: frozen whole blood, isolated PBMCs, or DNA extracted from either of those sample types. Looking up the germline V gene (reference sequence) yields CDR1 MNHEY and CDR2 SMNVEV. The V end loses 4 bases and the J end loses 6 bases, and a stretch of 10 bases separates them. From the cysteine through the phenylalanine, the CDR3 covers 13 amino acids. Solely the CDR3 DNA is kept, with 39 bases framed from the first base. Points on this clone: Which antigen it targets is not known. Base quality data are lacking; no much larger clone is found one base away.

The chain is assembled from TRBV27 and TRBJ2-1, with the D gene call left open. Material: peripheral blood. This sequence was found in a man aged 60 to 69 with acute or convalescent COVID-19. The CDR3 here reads CASSSVYGNEQFF. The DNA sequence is TGTGCCAGCAGTTCGGTTTATGGCAATGAGCAGTTCTTC.